Listed below are T cell receptor beta chains from one sample, sequenced in a study of T cells after posttransplantation cyclophosphamide. Profiled with immunoSEQ multiplex PCR; TCRdb holds only in-frame clones, not every one. The data show roughly 9,900 clones, with none appearing a single time. The material sequenced was PBMCs, taken after allogeneic stem cell transplant with posttransplant cyclophosphamide. The receptor source for this set is a female patient between 40 and 50 years old who received an allogeneic stem cell transplant from a related donor, was CMV-positive, and had no GVHD. A share of the T cells may be of graft donor origin. Each CDR3 is given with its conserved first and last residue. The D gene is left open where the match is weak. Not all rows give a size; the values are once, few, many and, for expanded clones, a class.

clone size	V gene	D gene	J gene	CDR3 protein	CDR3 DNA
many	TRBV5-4	TRBD1	TRBJ1-1	CASSSTGSGNTEAFF	TGTGCCAGCAGCTCGACAGGGTCGGGGAACACTGAAGCTTTCTTT
many	TRBV30	TRBD1	TRBJ2-3	CASDRDSTDTQYF	TGTGCCAGTGACAGGGATAGCACAGATACGCAGTATTTT
many	TRBV12-2	.	TRBJ2-2	CASRFPYRPTGELFF	TGTGCAAGTCGCTTTCCCTACAGGCCCACCGGGGAGCTGTTTTTT
many	TRBV4-1	.	TRBJ1-6	CASSTRTENSPLHF	TGCGCCAGCAGCACACGGACAGAAAATTCACCCCTCCACTTT
many	TRBV2	.	TRBJ1-2	CASSESLSGYGYTF	TGTGCCAGCAGTGAATCGTTGTCAGGGTATGGCTACACCTTC
many	TRBV19	.	TRBJ2-1	CASSINRVDNEQFF	TGTGCCAGTAGTATCAACAGGGTTGACAATGAGCAGTTCTTC
many	TRBV2	.	TRBJ1-3	CASSDLGILGRGTTIYF	TGTGCCAGCAGTGACCTGGGTATCCTGGGGCGGGGTACCACCATATATTTT
many	TRBV7-2	.	TRBJ2-3	CASSLDIMLALTDTQYF	TGTGCCAGCAGCTTAGACATTATGCTAGCCCTCACAGATACGCAGTATTTT
many	TRBV6-5	.	TRBJ2-7	CASSRMGGYEQYF	TGTGCCAGCAGCCGAATGGGGGGCTACGAGCAGTACTTC
many	TRBV29-1	.	TRBJ1-2	CSAQGTGYGYTF	TGCAGCGCACAGGGAACGGGCTATGGCTACACCTTC
many	TRBV30	.	TRBJ2-3	CAWSTTGGLPSDTQYF	TGTGCCTGGAGTACCACGGGGGGCCTTCCCTCAGATACGCAGTATTTT
few	TRBV18	TRBD2	TRBJ2-3	CASSPGTSGGTDTQYF	TGTGCCAGCTCACCCGGGACTAGCGGGGGCACAGATACGCAGTATTTT
many	TRBV7-2	.	TRBJ2-7	CASSLDSAEQYF	TGTGCCAGCAGCTTAGACTCCGCCGAGCAGTACTTC
many	TRBV30	.	TRBJ1-5	CAWSRANQPQHF	TGTGCCTGGAGCAGGGCGAATCAGCCCCAGCATTTT
many	TRBV10-2	.	TRBJ2-7	CASTPQVSSYEQYF	TGCGCCAGCACCCCACAGGTTAGCTCCTACGAGCAGTACTTC
many	TRBV9	.	TRBJ2-3	CASSQSRWGDTDTQYF	TGTGCCAGCAGCCAATCGAGATGGGGAGACACAGATACGCAGTATTTT
many	TRBV6-1	.	TRBJ1-1	CASSEARFLKAFF	TGTGCCAGCAGTGAAGCGCGGTTCCTCAAAGCTTTCTTT
many	TRBV5-4	TRBD1	TRBJ1-4	CASSAETTGMNEKLFF	TGTGCCAGCAGCGCGGAGACGACAGGGATGAATGAAAAACTGTTTTTT
many	TRBV18	TRBD2	TRBJ2-5	CASSPFYQGGETQYF	TGTGCCAGCTCACCGTTCTACCAGGGAGGGGAGACCCAGTACTTC
many	TRBV6-1	.	TRBJ2-7	CASIPCDYEQYF	TGTGCCAGCATCCCATGCGACTACGAGCAGTACTTC
many	TRBV4-1	.	TRBJ2-7	CASSHLGQKNYEQYF	TGCGCCAGCAGCCACCTCGGACAGAAGAACTACGAGCAGTACTTC
medium-sized	TRBV10-3	.	TRBJ1-3	CAISQTGAGNTIYF	TGTGCCATCAGTCAAACAGGAGCCGGAAACACCATATATTTT
few	TRBV21-1	.	TRBJ1-5	CASSTQRGRECSNQPQHF	TGTGCCAGCAGCACCCAGAGGGGGCGTGAGTGTAGCAATCAGCCCCAGCATTTT
many	TRBV6-1	TRBD2	TRBJ2-5	CASRGGTRKETQYF	TGTGCCAGCAGAGGGGGGACTAGAAAAGAGACCCAGTACTTC
many	TRBV28	TRBD1	TRBJ1-3	CASSFSGQIFSGNTIYF	TGTGCCAGCAGTTTTTCGGGACAGATATTTTCTGGAAACACCATATATTTT
many	TRBV9	TRBD1	TRBJ2-2	CASSPRTGVIGELFF	TGTGCCAGCAGCCCCCGGACAGGGGTTATCGGGGAGCTGTTTTTT
.	TRBV2	.	TRBJ2-5	CASSGTGETQYF	TGTGCCAGCAGCGGAACGGGGGAGACCCAGTACTTC
many	TRBV7-7	.	TRBJ2-3	CASSTQITDTQYF	TGTGCCAGCAGCACGCAGATAACAGATACGCAGTATTTT
many	TRBV2	.	TRBJ2-1	CASSDVGATYNEQFF	TGTGCCAGCAGTGATGTGGGAGCTACCTACAATGAGCAGTTCTTC
many	TRBV21-1	.	TRBJ1-5	CASSSRRTGDNQPQHF	TGTGCCAGCAGCAGCAGACGGACAGGGGACAATCAGCCCCAGCATTTT
many	TRBV28	.	TRBJ2-5	CASRTEETQYF	TGTGCCAGCAGAACAGAAGAGACCCAGTACTTC
many	TRBV5-1	.	TRBJ2-7	CASSLAGGAHQYF	TGCGCCAGCAGCTTGGCCGGCGGCGCCCACCAGTACTTC
many	TRBV9	TRBD2	TRBJ2-7	CASSDSGGIEQYF	TGTGCCAGCAGCGACTCGGGAGGGATTGAGCAGTACTTC
many	TRBV5-1	TRBD2	TRBJ2-1	CASRSGGPSYNEQFF	TGCGCCAGCAGGTCGGGGGGGCCCTCCTACAATGAGCAGTTCTTC
many	TRBV5-5	TRBD1	TRBJ1-6	CASSMASGTGYNSPLHF	TGTGCCAGCAGCATGGCCTCCGGGACAGGGTATAATTCACCCCTCCACTTT
many	TRBV4-1	TRBD1	TRBJ2-3	CASSLDRGRNTQYF	TGCGCCAGCAGCCTCGACAGGGGGCGGAATACGCAGTATTTT
many	TRBV5-1	.	TRBJ1-2	CASSPATGTNLNYGYTF	TGCGCCAGCAGCCCTGCAACAGGGACCAACCTTAACTATGGCTACACCTTC
many	TRBV19	.	TRBJ1-6	CAGGGSYNSPLHF	TGTGCCGGTGGGGGGTCCTATAATTCACCCCTCCACTTT
many	TRBV29-1	TRBD1	TRBJ2-1	CSVHKGQGAGEQFF	TGCAGCGTTCATAAGGGACAGGGGGCCGGTGAGCAGTTCTTC
many	TRBV6-5	TRBD2	TRBJ2-7	CASSYRLAGVIDEQYF	TGTGCCAGCAGTTATCGACTAGCGGGGGTCATTGACGAGCAGTACTTC
many	TRBV11-1	.	TRBJ2-3	CASRQQGADTQYF	TGTGCCAGCAGACAACAGGGTGCAGATACGCAGTATTTT
many	TRBV5-5	.	TRBJ2-7	CASSRQGAYEQYF	TGTGCCAGCAGCCGTCAGGGTGCCTACGAGCAGTACTTC
many	TRBV27	TRBD1	TRBJ2-2	CASSPRTGGWGGELFF	TGTGCCAGCAGCCCTCGGACAGGGGGCTGGGGCGGGGAGCTGTTTTTT
few	TRBV9	.	TRBJ2-5	CASSGGWGAQETQYF	TGTGCCAGCAGCGGCGGATGGGGAGCTCAAGAGACCCAGTACTTC
many	TRBV27	TRBD2	TRBJ2-1	CASSLTGTSNEQFF	TGTGCCAGCAGTTTAACCGGGACTAGCAATGAGCAGTTCTTC
many	TRBV18	.	TRBJ2-2	CASSLTSTGELFF	TGTGCCAGCTCACTAACTAGCACCGGGGAGCTGTTTTTT
many	TRBV15	.	TRBJ1-1	CATSRVDSEAFF	TGTGCCACCAGCAGAGTGGACTCTGAAGCTTTCTTT
many	TRBV10-3	.	TRBJ1-1	CAISESGGASLTEAFF	TGTGCCATCAGTGAGTCAGGGGGGGCAAGTCTGACTGAAGCTTTCTTT
few	TRBV28	.	TRBJ2-5	CASSASLGPTTQYF	TGTGCCAGCAGCGCCTCTTTGGGGCCCACGACCCAGTACTTC
many	TRBV7-9	TRBD1	TRBJ1-4	CASSVPGQSYEKLFF	TGTGCCAGCAGCGTCCCGGGACAGTCGTACGAAAAACTGTTTTTT
many	TRBV7-9	.	TRBJ2-7	CASSFRHSYEQYF	TGTGCCAGCAGCTTCCGACACTCCTACGAGCAGTACTTC
many	TRBV4-1	.	TRBJ2-7	CASSQDPLQFLSYEQYF	TGCGCCAGCAGCCAAGATCCGCTACAGTTCCTCTCCTACGAGCAGTACTTC
many	TRBV7-2	.	TRBJ2-5	CASSRTARETQYF	TGTGCCAGCAGCCGTACCGCCCGGGAGACCCAGTACTTC